This T cell receptor beta chain was profiled in a study of blood T cells in healthy people across ages. Peripheral blood was drawn, approximately 9.4 milliliters per donor. Study-wide results and caveats: In these data, TCR beta diversity tracked strongly with naive T cell percentage.

Combining a sample-barcoded 5' primer with a J-beta primer mix, a second PCR ran for about 7 to 11 cycles. TCRdb re-called the 5' RACE reads through MiXCR, storing one row per CDR3 protein. Among 700,000 to 850,000 distinct CDR3 sequences listed, under 40% were seen once. Notes on this clonotype: Its cognate antigen is unknown.

V was pared by 6 bases and J by 8 bases, with 7 bases of the junction left unmatched. Germline V gives CDR1 MNHEY, CDR2 SVGEGT. There are 14 residues in the CDR3. This sequence was found in a man aged 18 to 35 in good health. This chain links TRBV6-2 or TRBV6-3 with TRBJ2-1; the match to TRBD2 covers 10 bases. Sequenced: blood. Here the CDR3 DNA reads TGTGCCAGCAGATTAGCGGGGGGAGAGGATGAGCAGTTCTTC. Translating it yields CASRLAGGEDEQFF.